The present T cell receptor (beta chain) was sequenced within a study of T cells in Graves' hyperthyroidism and ophthalmopathy. Broader study findings: Ophthalmopathy onset followed model prediction by a median around six months.

This clonotype was found many times. What it recognizes is unknown. There were TCR beta CDR3 regions amplified from RNA transcripts. In the first-round RT-PCR of the TCR CDR3, the HTBI primer set was used. TCRdb ran MiXCR on the multiplex PCR reads and lists one entry per CDR3 protein. The data show 550,000 to 700,000 distinct CDR3 sequences, roughly 46% seen once. V gave up 4 bases and J gave up 4 bases, with 11 bases separating them. The CDR3 extends over 12 amino acids. Germline V lookup: CDR1 SQVTM, CDR2 ANQGSEA. The gene calls are TRBV29-1 and TRBJ2-7; weak D call: TRBD1 (6 bases). The receptor comes from an adult woman with Graves' disease, either hyperthyroidism or ophthalmopathy (not recorded which). The sample consisted of peripheral blood or thyroid tissue (not recorded which). The CDR3 is CSVVSTGYEQYF. DNA of the CDR3: TGCAGCGTTGTATCCACAGGGTACGAGCAGTACTTC.